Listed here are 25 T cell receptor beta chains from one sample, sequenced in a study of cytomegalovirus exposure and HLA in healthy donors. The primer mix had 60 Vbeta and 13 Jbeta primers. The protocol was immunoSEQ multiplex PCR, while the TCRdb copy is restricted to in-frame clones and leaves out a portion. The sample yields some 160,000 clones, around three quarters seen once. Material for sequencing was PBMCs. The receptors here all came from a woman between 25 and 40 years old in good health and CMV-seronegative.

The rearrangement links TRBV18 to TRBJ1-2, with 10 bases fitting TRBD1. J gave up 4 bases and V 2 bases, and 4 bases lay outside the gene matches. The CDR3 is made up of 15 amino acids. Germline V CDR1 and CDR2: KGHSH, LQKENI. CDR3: CASSPGQGEIYGYTF. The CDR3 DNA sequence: TGTGCCAGCTCACCAGGACAGGGGGAGATCTATGGCTACACCTTC.

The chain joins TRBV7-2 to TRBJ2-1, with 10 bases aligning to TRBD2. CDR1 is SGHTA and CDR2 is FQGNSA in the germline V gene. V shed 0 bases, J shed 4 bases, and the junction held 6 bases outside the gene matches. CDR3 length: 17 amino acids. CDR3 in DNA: TGTGCCAGCAGCTTAGCCCTCAGCGGGAGGGGTTACAATGAGCAGTTCTTC. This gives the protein CASSLALSGRGYNEQFF.

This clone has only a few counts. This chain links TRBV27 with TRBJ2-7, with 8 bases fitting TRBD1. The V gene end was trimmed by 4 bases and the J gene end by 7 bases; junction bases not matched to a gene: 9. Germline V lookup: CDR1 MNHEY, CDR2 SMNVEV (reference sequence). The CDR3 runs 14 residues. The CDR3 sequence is CASSSAGTGGEQYF. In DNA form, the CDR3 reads TGTGCCAGCAGTTCCGCCGGGACAGGTGGAGAGCAGTACTTC.

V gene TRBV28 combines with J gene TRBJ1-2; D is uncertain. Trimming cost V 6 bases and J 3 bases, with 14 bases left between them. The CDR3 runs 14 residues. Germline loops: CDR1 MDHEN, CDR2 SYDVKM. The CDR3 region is CASRSGNVYYGYTF. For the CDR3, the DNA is TGTGCCAGCAGGAGCGGGAACGTGTACTATGGCTACACCTTC.

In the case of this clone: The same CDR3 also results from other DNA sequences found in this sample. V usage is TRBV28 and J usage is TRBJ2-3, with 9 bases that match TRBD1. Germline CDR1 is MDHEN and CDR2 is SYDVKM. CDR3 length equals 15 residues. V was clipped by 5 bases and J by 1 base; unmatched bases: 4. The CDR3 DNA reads TGTGCCAGCAGTACCCGGACAGGGGGCACAGATACGCAGTATTTT. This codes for CASSTRTGGTDTQYF.

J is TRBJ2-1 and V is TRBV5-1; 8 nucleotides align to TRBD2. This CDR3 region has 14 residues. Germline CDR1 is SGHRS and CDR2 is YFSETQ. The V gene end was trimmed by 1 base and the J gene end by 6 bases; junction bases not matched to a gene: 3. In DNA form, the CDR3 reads TGCGCCAGCAGCTTGACGGGAGGGGGCAATGAGCAGTTCTTC. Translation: CASSLTGGGNEQFF.

CDR3 DNA: TGTGCCAGCAGTGACGGGAGCTCCTACGAGCAGTACTTC. Translated, it gives CASSDGSSYEQYF. V is TRBV2 and J is TRBJ2-7, with D perhaps TRBD2 (6 bases). Trimming took off 3 bases at V and 0 bases at J, with 6 bases between the two ends. This CDR3 is built from 13 residues. Germline CDR1 and CDR2: SNHLY and FYNNEI.

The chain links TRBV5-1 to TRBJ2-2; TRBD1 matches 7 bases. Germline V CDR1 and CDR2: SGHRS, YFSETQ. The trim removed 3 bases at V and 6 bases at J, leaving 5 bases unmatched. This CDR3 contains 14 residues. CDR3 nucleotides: TGCGCCAGCAGCTCGACAGGGCGCTCCGGGGAGCTGTTTTTT. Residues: CASSSTGRSGELFF.

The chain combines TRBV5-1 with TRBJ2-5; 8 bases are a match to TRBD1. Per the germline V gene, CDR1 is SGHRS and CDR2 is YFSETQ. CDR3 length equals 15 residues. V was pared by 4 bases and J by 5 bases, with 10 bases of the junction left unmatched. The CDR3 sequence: CASSPQPSGGETQYF. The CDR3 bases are TGCGCCAGCAGCCCTCAACCCTCAGGGGGCGAGACCCAGTACTTC.

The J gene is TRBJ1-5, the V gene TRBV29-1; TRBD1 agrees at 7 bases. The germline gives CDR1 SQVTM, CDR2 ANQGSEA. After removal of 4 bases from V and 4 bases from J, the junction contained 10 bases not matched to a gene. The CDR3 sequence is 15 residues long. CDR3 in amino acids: CSVAQSGGPNQPQHF. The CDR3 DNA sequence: TGCAGCGTTGCACAGTCAGGGGGGCCAAATCAGCCCCAGCATTTT. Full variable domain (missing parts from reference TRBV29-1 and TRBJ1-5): SAVISQKPSRDICQRGTSLTIQCQVDSQVTMMFWYRQQPGQSLTLIATANQGSEATYESGFVIDKFPISRPNLTFSTLTVSNMSPEDSSIYLCSVAQSGGPNQPQHFGDGTRLSIL.

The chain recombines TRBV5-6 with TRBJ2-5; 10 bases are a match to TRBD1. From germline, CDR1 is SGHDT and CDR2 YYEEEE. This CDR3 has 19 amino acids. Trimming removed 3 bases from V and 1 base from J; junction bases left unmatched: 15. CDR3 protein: CASSYTPRTDRGPQETQYF. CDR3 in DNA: TGTGCCAGCAGCTATACCCCGAGAACAGACAGGGGGCCCCAAGAGACCCAGTACTTC.

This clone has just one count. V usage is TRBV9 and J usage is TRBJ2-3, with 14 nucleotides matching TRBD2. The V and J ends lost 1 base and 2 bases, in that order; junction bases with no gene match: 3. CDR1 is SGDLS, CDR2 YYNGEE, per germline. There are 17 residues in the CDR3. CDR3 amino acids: CASSVWTSGGLTDTQYF. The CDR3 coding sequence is TGTGCCAGCAGCGTATGGACTAGCGGGGGGCTCACAGATACGCAGTATTTT.

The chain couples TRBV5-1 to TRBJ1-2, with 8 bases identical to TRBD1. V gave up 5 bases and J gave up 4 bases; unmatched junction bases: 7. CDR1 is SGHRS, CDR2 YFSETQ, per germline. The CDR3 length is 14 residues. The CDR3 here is CASSVGQVAYGYTF. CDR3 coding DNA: TGCGCCAGCAGTGTGGGACAGGTCGCCTATGGCTACACCTTC.

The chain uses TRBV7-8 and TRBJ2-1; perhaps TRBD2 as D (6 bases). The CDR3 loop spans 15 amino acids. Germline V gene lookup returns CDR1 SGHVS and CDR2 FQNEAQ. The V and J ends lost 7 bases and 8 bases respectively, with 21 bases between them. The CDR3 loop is CASNYPGLQRDEQFF. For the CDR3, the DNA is TGTGCCAGCAACTATCCGGGACTGCAGCGGGATGAGCAGTTCTTC.

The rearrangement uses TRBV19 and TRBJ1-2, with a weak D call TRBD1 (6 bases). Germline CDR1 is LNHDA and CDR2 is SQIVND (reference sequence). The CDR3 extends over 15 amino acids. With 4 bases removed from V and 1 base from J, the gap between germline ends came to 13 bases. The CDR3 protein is CASSSFGQFNYGYTF. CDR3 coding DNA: TGTGCCAGTAGTAGCTTCGGACAGTTTAACTATGGCTACACCTTC.

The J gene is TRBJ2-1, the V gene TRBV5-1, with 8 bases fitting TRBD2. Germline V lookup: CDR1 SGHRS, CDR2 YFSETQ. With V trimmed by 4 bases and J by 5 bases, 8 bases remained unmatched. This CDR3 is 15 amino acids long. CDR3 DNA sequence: TGCGCCAGCAGCATTACAGCGGGAGCGAACAATGAGCAGTTCTTC. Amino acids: CASSITAGANNEQFF.

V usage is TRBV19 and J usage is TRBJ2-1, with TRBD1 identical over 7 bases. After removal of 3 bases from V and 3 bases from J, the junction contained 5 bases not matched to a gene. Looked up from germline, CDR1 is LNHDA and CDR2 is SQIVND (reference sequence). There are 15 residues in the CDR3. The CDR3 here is CASSIGRGIYNEQFF. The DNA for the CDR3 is TGTGCCAGTAGTATCGGCAGGGGGATCTACAATGAGCAGTTCTTC.

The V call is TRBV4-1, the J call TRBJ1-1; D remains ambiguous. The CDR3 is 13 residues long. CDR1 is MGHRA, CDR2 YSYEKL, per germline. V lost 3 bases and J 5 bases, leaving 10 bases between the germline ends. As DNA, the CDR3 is TGCGCCAGCAGCCAGGGGAGGGAGACTGAAGCTTTCTTT. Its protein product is CASSQGRETEAFF.

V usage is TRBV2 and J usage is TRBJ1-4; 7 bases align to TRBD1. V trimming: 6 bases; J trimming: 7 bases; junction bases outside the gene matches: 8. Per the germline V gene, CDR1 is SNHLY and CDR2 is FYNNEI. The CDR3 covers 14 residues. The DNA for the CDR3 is TGTGCCAGCAGGCCGACAGGGTTTGTTGAAAAACTGTTTTTT. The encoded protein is CASRPTGFVEKLFF.

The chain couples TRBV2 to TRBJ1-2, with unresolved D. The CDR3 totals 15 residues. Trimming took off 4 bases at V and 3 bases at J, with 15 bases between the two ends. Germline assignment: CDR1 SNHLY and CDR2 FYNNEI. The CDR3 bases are TGTGCCAGCAGTGGAGTAGGAGGTGGGGACTATGGCTACACCTTC. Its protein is CASSGVGGGDYGYTF.

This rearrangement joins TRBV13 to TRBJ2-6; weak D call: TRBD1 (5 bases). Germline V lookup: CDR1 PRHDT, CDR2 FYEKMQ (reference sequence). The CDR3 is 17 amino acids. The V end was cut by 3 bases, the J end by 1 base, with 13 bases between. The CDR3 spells CASSFPGRRSGANVLTF. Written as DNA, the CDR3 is TGTGCCAGCAGCTTCCCAGGGCGGCGATCTGGGGCCAACGTCCTGACTTTC.

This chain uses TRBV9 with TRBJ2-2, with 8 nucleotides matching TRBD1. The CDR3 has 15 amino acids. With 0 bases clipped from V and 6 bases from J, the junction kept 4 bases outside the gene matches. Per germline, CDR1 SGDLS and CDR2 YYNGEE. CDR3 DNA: TGTGCCAGCAGCGTAGGGACAGGGTTTCCCGGGGAGCTGTTTTTT. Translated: CASSVGTGFPGELFF. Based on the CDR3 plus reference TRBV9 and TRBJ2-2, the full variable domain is DSGVTQTPKHLITATGQRVTLRCSPRSGDLSVYWYQQSLDQGLQFLIQYYNGEERAKGNILERFSAQQFPDLHSELNLSSLELGDSALYFCASSVGTGFPGELFFGEGSRLTVL.

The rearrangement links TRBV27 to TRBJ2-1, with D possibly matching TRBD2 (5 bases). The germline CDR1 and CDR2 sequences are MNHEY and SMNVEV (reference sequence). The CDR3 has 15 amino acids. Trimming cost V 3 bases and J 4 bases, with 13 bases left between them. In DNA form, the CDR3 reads TGTGCCAGCAGTTTTCGCAGCGGACTTTACAATGAGCAGTTCTTC. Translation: CASSFRSGLYNEQFF.

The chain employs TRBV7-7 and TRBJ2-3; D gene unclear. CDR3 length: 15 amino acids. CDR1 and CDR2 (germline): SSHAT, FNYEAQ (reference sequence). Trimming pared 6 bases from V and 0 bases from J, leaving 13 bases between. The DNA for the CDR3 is TGTGCCAGCAGTTCGCGGCGTAGCAGCACAGATACGCAGTATTTT. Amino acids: CASSSRRSSTDTQYF.

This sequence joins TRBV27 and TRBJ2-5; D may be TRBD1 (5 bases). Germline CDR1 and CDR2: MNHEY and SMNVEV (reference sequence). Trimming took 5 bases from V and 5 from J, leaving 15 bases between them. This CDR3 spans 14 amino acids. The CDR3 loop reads CASSPQGRRETQYF. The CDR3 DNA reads TGTGCCAGCAGTCCCCAGGGTAGGCGGGAGACCCAGTACTTC.